This T cell receptor (beta chain) was profiled in a study of cytomegalovirus exposure and HLA in healthy donors. The PCR was carried out with 60 Vbeta primers and 13 Jbeta primers. Method: immunoSEQ multiplex PCR; TCRdb's copy keeps in-frame clones and lacks some. Of tens of thousands of clones in the sample, about 89% were seen once. There are 13 residues in the CDR3. Germline V gene sequence: CDR1 GTSNPN, CDR2 SVGIG (reference sequence). J was trimmed by 4 bases and V by 3 bases; bases with no gene match: 4. The source material was PBMCs. The sequence derives from a man aged 30 to 39 in good health and CMV-seropositive. The V and J genes are TRBV30 and TRBJ1-2; 8 bases agree with TRBD1. This CDR3 is CAWRDRDSYGYTF. CDR3 coding DNA: TGTGCCTGGAGGGACAGGGATAGCTATGGCTACACCTTC.